Presented here are 9 T cell receptor beta chains from one specimen sequenced in a study of T-cell reconstitution after alpha-beta-depleted transplantation in children. A library of TCRbeta sequences, prepared with unique molecular identifiers, was generated. TCRdb reprocessed the PCR reads via MiXCR and lists one record per CDR3 protein. The sample has a few hundred thousand distinct CDR3 sequences, 10% seen once. This specimen was PBMCs from the stem cell graft donor, taken from the stem cell graft. The receptors shown here come from a human donor who donated a stem cell graft to a child with acute lymphoblastic leukemia.

Only a few counts were recorded for this clonotype. The chain links TRBV24-1 to TRBJ2-1, with D possibly TRBD2 on 5 matching bases. The CDR3 covers 13 residues. The germline V and J ends were trimmed by 10 bases and 7 bases, with 16 bases remaining between them. From germline, CDR1 is KGHDR and CDR2 SFDVKD. CDR3 residues: CATTWAGGNEQFF. The CDR3 DNA reads as TGTGCCACAACGTGGGCGGGTGGAAATGAGCAGTTCTTC.

This clonotype was detected ten times or more. This chain uses TRBV6-1 with TRBJ2-5, with 14 positions matching TRBD2. Germline V gene lookup returns CDR1 MNHNS and CDR2 SASEGT. The J segment lost 0 bases and the V segment lost 6 bases, leaving 3 bases of the junction unmatched. The CDR3 length is 16 residues. The CDR3 DNA is TGTGCCAGCAGACGACTAGCGGGAGGGAACCAAGAGACCCAGTACTTC. Encoded protein: CASRRLAGGNQETQYF.

The chain couples TRBV18 to TRBJ1-5; weak D call: TRBD1 (5 bases). Trimming stripped 3 bases from V and 4 bases from J, with 13 bases between. The CDR3 has 15 amino acids. Looked up from germline, CDR1 is KGHSH and CDR2 is LQKENI. CDR3 sequence reads: CASSPPGANNQPQHF. DNA for the CDR3: TGTGCCAGCTCACCCCCTGGGGCGAATAATCAGCCCCAGCATTTT.

The V and J genes are TRBV7-9 and TRBJ2-4, with D unclear. There are 14 residues in the CDR3. Germline-derived CDR1 and CDR2 are SEHNR and FQNEAQ (reference sequence). The ends were cut back, 5 bases at V and 7 bases at J, with 15 bases in the middle. The CDR3 loop reads CASSPSPMGNIQYF. CDR3 DNA: TGTGCCAGCAGCCCCTCGCCCATGGGGAACATTCAGTACTTC.

V gene TRBV29-1 combines with J gene TRBJ2-7, with 8 nucleotides matching TRBD1. Losses at the gene ends were 5 bases for V and 3 bases for J; bases not matched to a gene: 9. The V gene's germline CDR1 is SQVTM and CDR2 ANQGSEA. This CDR3 is built from 14 residues. CDR3 amino acids: CSVISGQDIYEQYF. CDR3 nucleotides: TGCAGCGTTATCTCGGGACAGGACATCTACGAGCAGTACTTC.

The chain employs TRBV19 and TRBJ2-3; 10 nucleotides agree with TRBD2. Trimming cost V 3 bases and J 5 bases; bases outside gene matches: 14. Germline CDR1 is LNHDA and CDR2 is SQIVND (reference sequence). This CDR3 is 18 amino acids long. The CDR3 loop reads CASSMDVLAGGDRDTQYF. CDR3 nucleotides: TGTGCCAGTAGTATGGATGTCTTAGCGGGAGGAGATCGAGATACGCAGTATTTT.

The chain joins TRBV4-1 to TRBJ1-6, with 7 bases fitting TRBD1. Germline-derived CDR1 and CDR2 are MGHRA and YSYEKL. V was pared by 2 bases and J by 12 bases, with 10 bases of the junction left unmatched. This CDR3 has 15 residues. The CDR3 region is CASSQLTGNVEPLHF. The CDR3 nucleotides are TGCGCCAGCAGCCAATTGACAGGGAATGTAGAACCCCTCCACTTT.

This clonotype was found many times. The V call is TRBV6-2 or TRBV6-3, the J call TRBJ2-1, with 11 bases matching TRBD2. The CDR3 spans 13 residues. Germline CDR1 MNHEY, CDR2 SVGEGT. The trim removed 6 bases at V and 15 bases at J, leaving 10 bases unmatched. CDR3 nucleotides: TGTGCCAGCAGCCCCTTCCTACTAGCGGGGGCGTTCTTC. Encoded protein: CASSPFLLAGAFF.

Many counts were recorded for this clonotype. This sequence joins TRBV7-2 and TRBJ2-1; TRBD2 matches 7 bases. Trimming removed 5 bases from V and 7 bases from J; junction bases left unmatched: 14. CDR1 is SGHTA and CDR2 is FQGNSA in the germline V gene. This CDR3 spans 16 amino acids. As DNA, the CDR3 is TGTGCCAGCAGCCCCCCTGGAGGGAGGGCCACGAATGAGCAGTTCTTC. Amino acid sequence: CASSPPGGRATNEQFF.